Following are 15 T cell receptor beta chains from one sample sequenced in a study of T cell responses to AZD1222 COVID-19 vaccine. Clones were read by immunoSEQ multiplex PCR, and TCRdb kept only the in-frame ones, dropping some. The data show some 60,000 clones, with about 74% seen just once and about 3.5% held by the top ten. Source: peripheral blood, taken 28 days after the second AZD1222 dose. These receptors were collected from an adult who received the AZD1222 COVID-19 vaccine.

This chain uses TRBV19 with TRBJ1-5, with a tentative D call TRBD1 (5 bases). With 5 bases removed from V and 6 bases from J, the gap between germline ends came to 14 bases. CDR3 size: 14 residues. In germline, CDR1 is LNHDA, CDR2 SQIVND (reference sequence). This chain's CDR3 is CASSVGVAGQPQHF. CDR3 nucleotides: TGTGCCAGTAGTGTAGGGGTTGCGGGTCAGCCCCAGCATTTT.

In this sample, this clone turned up a few times. V gene TRBV6-4 combines with J gene TRBJ2-7; D unresolved. Germline CDR1 MRHNA, CDR2 SNTAGT. V was shortened by 5 bases and J by 3 bases, with 8 bases between the two germline ends. The CDR3 extends over 12 amino acids. The CDR3, as DNA: TGTGCCAGCAGTCCGCCCGTCTACGAGCAGTACTTC. Protein sequence: CASSPPVYEQYF.

The chain joins TRBV28 to TRBJ1-1; 7 bases agree with TRBD1. CDR3 size: 14 residues. Germline CDR1 MDHEN, CDR2 SYDVKM. Unmatched junction bases numbered 3, after V lost 3 bases and J lost 2 bases. CDR3 protein: CASSLGTENTEAFF. The CDR3, as DNA: TGTGCCAGCAGTTTGGGGACAGAAAACACTGAAGCTTTCTTT.

Only a few counts were recorded for this clone. The chain uses TRBV10-1 and TRBJ2-4; D might be TRBD1 (5 bases). CDR1 WNHNN and CDR2 SYGVQD come from the germline V gene (reference sequence). This CDR3 spans 17 amino acids. V was clipped by 1 base and J by 0 bases, with 13 bases between them. For the CDR3, the DNA is TGCGCCAGCAGTGAGTTCGACAGTGAGTTAGCCAAAAACATTCAGTACTTC. It yields the protein CASSEFDSELAKNIQYF.

This chain connects TRBV6-6 to TRBJ2-1; TRBD1 aligns across 10 bases. The CDR3 contains 15 residues. Germline trimming cut 2 bases from V and 7 bases from J; bases unmatched to any gene: 5. Germline values: CDR1 MNHNY, CDR2 SVGAGI (reference sequence). CDR3 DNA: TGTGCCAGCAGTTACGAGGGACAGGGGTTTAATGAGCAGTTCTTC. Its protein is CASSYEGQGFNEQFF.

This clone has only one observation. The chain recombines TRBV29-1 with TRBJ2-5; D is undetermined. CDR1 and CDR2 (germline): SQVTM, ANQGSEA. The CDR3 is 10 amino acids. This CDR3 reads CSGVEETQYF. The CDR3 nucleotides read TGCAGTGGGGTGGAGGAGACCCAGTACTTC.

This clone has a handful of counts. The rearrangement uses TRBV7-9 and TRBJ2-1, with D hard to call. The CDR3 contains 13 residues. Germline V lookup: CDR1 SEHNR, CDR2 FQNEAQ (reference sequence). The V and J ends lost 0 bases and 7 bases respectively, with 7 bases between them. CDR3 amino acids: CASSLAVLNEQFF. The CDR3, as DNA: TGTGCCAGCAGCTTAGCTGTCTTGAATGAGCAGTTCTTC.

The chain joins TRBV18 to TRBJ2-1, with TRBD2 matching over 8 bases. Germline V gives CDR1 KGHSH, CDR2 LQKENI. The CDR3 contains 19 residues. With V trimmed by 3 bases and J by 6 bases, 19 bases remained unmatched. The CDR3 nucleotides read TGTGCCAGCTCACCCCCGGGAGGGGGGCAGGGGCGCGGTGGCAATGAGCAGTTCTTC. Protein sequence: CASSPPGGGQGRGGNEQFF.

This clone was seen only once. The chain uses TRBV4-2 and TRBJ1-6; D remains unclear. CDR3 length: 13 residues. The germline V and J ends were trimmed by 0 bases and 14 bases, with 11 bases remaining between them. Germline V CDR1 and CDR2: LGHNA, YNFKEQ. The CDR3 DNA is TGTGCCAGCAGCCAAGAAAATCTCGGGTCCCTCCACTTT. It is translated as CASSQENLGSLHF.

CDR3 in amino acids: CASSEVWTSGVTGELFF. CDR3 DNA: TGTGCCAGCAGTGAAGTGTGGACTAGCGGAGTCACCGGGGAGCTGTTTTTT. The rearrangement links TRBV2 to TRBJ2-2; 10 bases are shared with TRBD2. The CDR3 covers 17 residues. Looked up from germline, CDR1 is SNHLY and CDR2 is FYNNEI. V was pared by 1 base and J by 4 bases, with 6 bases of the junction left unmatched.

CDR3 nucleotide sequence: TGTGCCACCAGTGACGCGAATACCTACGAGCAGTACTTC. Its protein is CATSDANTYEQYF. This chain joins TRBV24-1 and TRBJ2-7; unclear D gene. The V end lost 4 bases, the J end lost 2 bases, and 8 bases lay between the germline ends. Germline CDR1 is KGHDR and CDR2 is SFDVKD. The CDR3 covers 13 residues.

The chain employs TRBV19 and TRBJ2-1; D call uncertain. CDR3 size: 14 residues. The germline CDR1 and CDR2 sequences are LNHDA and SQIVND (reference sequence). V was trimmed by 1 base and J by 8 bases, leaving 12 bases between them. The CDR3 DNA is TGTGCCAGTAGTATAGGCCCATCAAGCGATGAGCAGTTCTTC. Amino acid sequence: CASSIGPSSDEQFF.

CDR3 nucleotide sequence: TGTGCCAGCAGCCTCCCGGGGGGCGAGCAGTACTTC. Translating gives CASSLPGGEQYF. The J gene is TRBJ2-7, the V gene TRBV7-8; TRBD2 aligns across 7 bases. This CDR3 spans 12 amino acids. The germline V gene has CDR1 SGHVS and CDR2 FQNEAQ. V shed 5 bases and J 6 bases; nucleotides not matched to a gene: 4.

This clone has only one observation. The chain employs TRBV30 and TRBJ1-6; TRBD1 agrees at 7 bases. The CDR3 runs 13 residues. Germline CDR1 and CDR2: GTSNPN and SVGIG (reference sequence). Germline trimming cut 3 bases from V and 8 bases from J; bases unmatched to any gene: 4. The CDR3 region is CAWSRDRDSPLHF. In nucleotides, the CDR3 is TGTGCCTGGAGCCGGGACAGAGATTCACCCCTCCACTTT.

This chain uses TRBV2 with TRBJ1-5, with 7 bases identical to TRBD1. The CDR3 runs 14 residues. Per the germline V gene, CDR1 is SNHLY and CDR2 is FYNNEI. Unmatched junction bases numbered 7, after V lost 3 bases and J lost 8 bases. The CDR3 DNA sequence: TGTGCCAGCAGTGATCAGGGGGGCTTGGAGCCCCAGCATTTT. This gives the protein CASSDQGGLEPQHF. The variable domain in full, completed from reference TRBV2 and TRBJ1-5, reads EPEVTQTPSHQVTQMGQEVILRCVPISNHLYFYWYRQILGQKVEFLVSFYNNEISEKSEIFDDQFSVERPDGSNFTLKIRSTKLEDSAMYFCASSDQGGLEPQHFGDGTRLSIL.